A single sample gave rise to the 10 T cell receptor beta chains below, sequenced in a study of control samples from healthy donors and cancer patients. This table comes from immunoSEQ multiplex PCR, and its TCRdb copy is limited to in-frame clones, with some not included. The sample lists more than 110,000 clones, more than 85% seen once, with around 10% in the top ten. Material for sequencing was blood. The receptor set was obtained from a woman aged 25 to 39 in good health.

The rearrangement uses TRBV5-1 and TRBJ2-2; D gene ambiguous. In germline, CDR1 is SGHRS, CDR2 YFSETQ. V was cut by 0 bases and J by 7 bases, with 10 bases left in between. The CDR3 contains 14 residues. CDR3 coding DNA: TGCGCCAGCAGCTTGGCCAGGTCCAACGGGGAGCTGTTTTTT. Translating gives CASSLARSNGELFF.

This chain connects TRBV6-5 to TRBJ1-2; D not resolved. V was trimmed by 10 bases and J by 3 bases, leaving 12 bases between them. The V gene's germline CDR1 is MNHEY and CDR2 SVGAGI. The CDR3 has 12 amino acids. In nucleotides, the CDR3 is TGTGCCACCGCCAATACGGACTATGGCTACACCTTC. Translating gives CATANTDYGYTF.

V gene TRBV9 combines with J gene TRBJ2-1; 7 bases line up with TRBD2. Germline trimming cut 0 bases from V and 3 bases from J; bases unmatched to any gene: 3. CDR1 and CDR2 from the germline V gene are SGDLS and YYNGEE. CDR3 length: 15 amino acids. The CDR3 loop reads CASSVEGGSYNEQFF. The CDR3 DNA follows: TGTGCCAGCAGCGTAGAAGGCGGGAGCTACAATGAGCAGTTCTTC.

The chain recombines TRBV9 with TRBJ2-6; D ambiguous. CDR3 length: 16 residues. Trimming left V 0 bases short and J 2 bases short, with 9 bases between. Germline V gene data show CDR1 as SGDLS and CDR2 as YYNGEE. This CDR3 is CASSVVAGAGANVLTF. The DNA for the CDR3 is TGTGCCAGCAGCGTAGTAGCTGGGGCTGGGGCCAACGTCCTGACTTTC.

The chain is built from TRBV10-3 and TRBJ1-5; D remains ambiguous. There are 15 residues in the CDR3. Germline assignment: CDR1 ENHRY and CDR2 SYGVKD. V was pared by 4 bases and J by 0 bases, with 10 bases between. CDR3 sequence (DNA): TGTGCCATCAGTGCAGAAGGAAATAGCAATCAGCCCCAGCATTTT. This encodes CAISAEGNSNQPQHF.

The V and J genes are TRBV28 and TRBJ2-5; the D gene could be TRBD1 or TRBD2 (5 bases each). Germline assignment: CDR1 MDHEN and CDR2 SYDVKM. The V gene lost 3 bases and the J gene lost 7 bases, with 9 bases spanning the gap. The length of the CDR3 is 12 residues. The CDR3 region has the DNA TGTGCCAGCAGTTTGGGGGACCGGACCCAGTACTTC. Protein product: CASSLGDRTQYF.

The J gene is TRBJ2-2, the V gene TRBV5-4, with 8 positions matching TRBD1. The CDR3 has 14 residues. V shed 6 bases, J shed 7 bases, and the junction held 8 bases outside the gene matches. In germline, CDR1 is SGHNT, CDR2 YYREEE (reference sequence). The DNA of the CDR3 is TGTGCCAGCAACAGGAGACAGGGGAACGGGGAGCTGTTTTTT. Translation gives CASNRRQGNGELFF.

This sequence joins TRBV7-2 and TRBJ1-2, with D possibly being TRBD1 (6 bases). Germline V CDR1 and CDR2: SGHTA, FQGNSA. The CDR3 spans 15 residues. Trimming pared 5 bases from V and 5 bases from J, leaving 18 bases between. Here the CDR3 reads CASSQGPGAQYGYTF. CDR3 bases: TGTGCCAGCAGCCAGGGCCCGGGGGCGCAGTATGGCTACACCTTC.

V gene TRBV5-4 combines with J gene TRBJ2-3; no reliable D call. The CDR3 totals 12 residues. Germline V gene data show CDR1 as SGHNT and CDR2 as YYREEE (reference sequence). The germline V and J ends were trimmed by 4 bases and 6 bases, with 9 bases remaining between them. CDR3 bases: TGTGCCAGCAGCCCTCTTCCGGATACGCAGTATTTT. It codes for CASSPLPDTQYF.

The J gene is TRBJ2-5, the V gene TRBV5-4; D possibly corresponds to TRBD1 (7 bases). The CDR3 spans 17 residues. Trimming stripped 0 bases from V and 3 bases from J, with 18 bases between. Germline CDR1 and CDR2: SGHNT and YYREEE (reference sequence). CDR3 nucleotides: TGTGCCAGCAGCTTGGGCGGTCACAGGGGAGGCGAAGAGACCCAGTACTTC. Translation: CASSLGGHRGGEETQYF.